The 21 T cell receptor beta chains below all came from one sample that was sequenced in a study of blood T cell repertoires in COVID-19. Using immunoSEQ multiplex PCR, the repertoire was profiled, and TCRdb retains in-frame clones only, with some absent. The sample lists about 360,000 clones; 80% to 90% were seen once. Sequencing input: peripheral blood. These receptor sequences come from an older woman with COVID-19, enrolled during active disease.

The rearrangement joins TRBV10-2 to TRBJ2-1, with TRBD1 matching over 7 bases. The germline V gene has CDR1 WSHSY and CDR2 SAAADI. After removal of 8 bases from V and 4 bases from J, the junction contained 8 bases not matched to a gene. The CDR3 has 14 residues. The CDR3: CASVEGAYYNEQFF. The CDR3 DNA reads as TGCGCCAGCGTCGAGGGGGCGTATTACAATGAGCAGTTCTTC.

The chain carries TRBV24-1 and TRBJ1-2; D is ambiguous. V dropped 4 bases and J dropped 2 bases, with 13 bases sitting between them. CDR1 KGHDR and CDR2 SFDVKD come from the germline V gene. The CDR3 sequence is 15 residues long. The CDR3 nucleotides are TGTGCCACCAGTGAGCCTGGGCCAGGCAACTATGGCTACACCTTC. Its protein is CATSEPGPGNYGYTF.

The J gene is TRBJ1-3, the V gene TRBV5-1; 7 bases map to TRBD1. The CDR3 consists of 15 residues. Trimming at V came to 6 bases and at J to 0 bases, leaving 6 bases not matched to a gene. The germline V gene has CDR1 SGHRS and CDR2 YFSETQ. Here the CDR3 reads CASTTGKGSGNTIYF. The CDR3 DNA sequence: TGCGCCAGCACGACAGGGAAAGGCTCTGGAAACACCATATATTTT.

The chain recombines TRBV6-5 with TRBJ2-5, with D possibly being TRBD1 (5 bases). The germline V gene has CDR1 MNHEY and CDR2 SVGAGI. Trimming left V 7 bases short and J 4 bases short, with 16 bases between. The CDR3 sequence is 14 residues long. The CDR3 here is CASKTGFRGETQYF. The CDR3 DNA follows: TGTGCCAGCAAAACGGGCTTTAGGGGAGAGACCCAGTACTTC.

Here the CDR3 DNA reads TGTGCCAGCAGTTACACAGGGGGGGACACTGAAGCTTTCTTT. Protein: CASSYTGGDTEAFF. The chain uses TRBV6-2 or TRBV6-3 and TRBJ1-1; 8 bases match TRBD1. This CDR3 is built from 14 residues. Germline assignment: CDR1 MNHEY and CDR2 SVGEGT. V gave up 2 bases and J gave up 3 bases; unmatched junction bases: 2.

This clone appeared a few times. The CDR3 DNA reads as TGTGCCAGCAGTTACTTCGGGGTCAGAATGTATGAGCAGTTCTTC. It is translated as CASSYFGVRMYEQFF. The rearrangement uses TRBV6-6 and TRBJ2-1; D possibly corresponds to TRBD2 (5 bases). V was shortened by 1 base and J by 8 bases, with 15 bases between the two germline ends. This CDR3 spans 15 amino acids. From germline, CDR1 is MNHNY and CDR2 SVGAGI (reference sequence).

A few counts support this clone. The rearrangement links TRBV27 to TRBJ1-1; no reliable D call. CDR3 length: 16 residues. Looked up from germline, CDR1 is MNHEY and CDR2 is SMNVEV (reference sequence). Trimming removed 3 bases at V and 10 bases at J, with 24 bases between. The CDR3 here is CASSFTLPRGIGRAFF. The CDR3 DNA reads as TGTGCCAGCAGTTTCACCCTGCCTCGGGGTATAGGCAGAGCTTTCTTT.

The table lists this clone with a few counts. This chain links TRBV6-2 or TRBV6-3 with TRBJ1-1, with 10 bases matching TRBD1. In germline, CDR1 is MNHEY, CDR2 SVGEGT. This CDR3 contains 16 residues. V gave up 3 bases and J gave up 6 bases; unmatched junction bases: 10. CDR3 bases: TGTGCCAGCAGTTATTGGGTGGGACAGGGGACCCCTGAAGCTTTCTTT. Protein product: CASSYWVGQGTPEAFF.

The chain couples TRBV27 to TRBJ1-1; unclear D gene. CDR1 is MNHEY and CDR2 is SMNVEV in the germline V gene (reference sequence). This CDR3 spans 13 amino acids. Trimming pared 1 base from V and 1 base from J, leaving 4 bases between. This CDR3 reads CASSLLANTEAFF. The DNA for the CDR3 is TGTGCCAGCAGTTTATTGGCGAACACTGAAGCTTTCTTT.

The CDR3 region has the DNA TGTGCCAGCAGGGGGGAGGGACGGGAGACCCAGTACTTC. Protein: CASRGEGRETQYF. The V and J genes are TRBV12-3 or TRBV12-4 and TRBJ2-5, with 7 bases lining up with TRBD2. V was clipped by 6 bases and J by 5 bases; unmatched bases: 6. The CDR3 has 13 residues.

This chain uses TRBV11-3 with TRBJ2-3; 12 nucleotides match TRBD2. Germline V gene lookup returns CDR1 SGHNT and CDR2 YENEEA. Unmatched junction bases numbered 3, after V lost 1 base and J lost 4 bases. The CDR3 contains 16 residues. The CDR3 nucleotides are TGTGCCAGCAGCTTAGGGCTAGCGGGGGGGGCAGATACGCAGTATTTT. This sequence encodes CASSLGLAGGADTQYF.

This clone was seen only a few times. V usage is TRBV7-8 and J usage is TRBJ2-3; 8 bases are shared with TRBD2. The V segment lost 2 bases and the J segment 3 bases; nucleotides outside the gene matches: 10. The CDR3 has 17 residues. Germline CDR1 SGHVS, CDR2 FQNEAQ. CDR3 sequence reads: CASSLRGGSLGTDTQYF. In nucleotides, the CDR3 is TGTGCCAGCAGCTTACGGGGGGGAAGCCTAGGAACAGATACGCAGTATTTT.

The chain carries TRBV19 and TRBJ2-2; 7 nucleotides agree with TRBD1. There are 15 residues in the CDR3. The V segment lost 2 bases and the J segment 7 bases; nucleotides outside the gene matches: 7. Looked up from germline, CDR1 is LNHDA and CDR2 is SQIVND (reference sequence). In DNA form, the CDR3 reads TGTGCCAGTAGTATAAAGGGGGCCCCGAGCGGGGAGCTGTTTTTT. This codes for CASSIKGAPSGELFF.

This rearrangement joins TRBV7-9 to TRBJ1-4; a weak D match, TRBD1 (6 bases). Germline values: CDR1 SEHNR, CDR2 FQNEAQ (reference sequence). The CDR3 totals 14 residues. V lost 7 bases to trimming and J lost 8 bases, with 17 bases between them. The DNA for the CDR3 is TGTGCCAGCACCGCGGGGGGCAGGGTCGAAAAACTGTTTTTT. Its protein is CASTAGGRVEKLFF.

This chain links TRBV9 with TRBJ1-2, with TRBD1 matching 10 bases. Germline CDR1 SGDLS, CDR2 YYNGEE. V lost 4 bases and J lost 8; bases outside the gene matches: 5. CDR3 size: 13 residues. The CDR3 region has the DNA TGTGCCAGCAGCACGACAGGGGGCACAGGCTACACCTTC. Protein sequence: CASSTTGGTGYTF.

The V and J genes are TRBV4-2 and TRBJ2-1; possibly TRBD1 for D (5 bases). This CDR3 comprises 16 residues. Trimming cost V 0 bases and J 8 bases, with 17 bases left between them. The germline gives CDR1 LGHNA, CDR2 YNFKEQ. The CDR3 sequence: CASSQEWGGRSDEQFF. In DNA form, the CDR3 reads TGTGCCAGCAGCCAAGAGTGGGGCGGCAGGTCCGATGAGCAGTTCTTC.

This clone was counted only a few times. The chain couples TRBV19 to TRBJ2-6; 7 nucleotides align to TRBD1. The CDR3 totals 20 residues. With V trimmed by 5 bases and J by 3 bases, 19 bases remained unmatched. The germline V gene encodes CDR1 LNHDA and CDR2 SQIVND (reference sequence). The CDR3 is CASSPKGAGGTSFGANVLTF. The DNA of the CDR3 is TGTGCCAGTAGTCCCAAGGGGGCAGGGGGTACTTCCTTTGGGGCCAACGTCCTGACTTTC. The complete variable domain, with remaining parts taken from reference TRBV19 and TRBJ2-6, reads DGGITQSPKYLFRKEGQNVTLSCEQNLNHDAMYWYRQDPGQGLRLIYYSQIVNDFQKGDIAEGYSVSREKKESFPLTVTSAQKNPTAFYLCASSPKGAGGTSFGANVLTFGAGSRLTVL.

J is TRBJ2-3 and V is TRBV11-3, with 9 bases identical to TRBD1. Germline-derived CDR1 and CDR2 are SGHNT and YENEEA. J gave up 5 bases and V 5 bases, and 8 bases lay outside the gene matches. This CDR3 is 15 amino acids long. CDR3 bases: TGTGCCAGCAGCCCCGGGACAGGGAGTAAAGATACGCAGTATTTT. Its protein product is CASSPGTGSKDTQYF.

Written as DNA, the CDR3 is TGTGCCAGCAGTGATCCCAGCTACGAGCAGTACTTC. It is translated as CASSDPSYEQYF. The V and J genes are TRBV25-1 and TRBJ2-7; D ambiguous. V gave up 3 bases and J gave up 3 bases, with 6 bases separating them. The CDR3 is made up of 12 amino acids. The germline V gene has CDR1 MGHDK and CDR2 SYGVNS.

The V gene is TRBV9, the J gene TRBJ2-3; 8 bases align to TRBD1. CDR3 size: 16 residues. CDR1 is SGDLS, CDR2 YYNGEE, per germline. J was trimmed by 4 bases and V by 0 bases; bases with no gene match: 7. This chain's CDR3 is CASSVAAGGGADTQYF. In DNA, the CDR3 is TGTGCCAGCAGCGTAGCGGCAGGGGGCGGAGCAGATACGCAGTATTTT.

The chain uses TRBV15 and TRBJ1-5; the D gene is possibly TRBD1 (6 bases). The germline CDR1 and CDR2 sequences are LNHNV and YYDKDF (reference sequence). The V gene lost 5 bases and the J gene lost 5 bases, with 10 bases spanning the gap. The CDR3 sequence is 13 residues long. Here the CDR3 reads CATSEGGDQPQHF. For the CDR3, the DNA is TGTGCCACCAGCGAGGGGGGGGATCAGCCCCAGCATTTT.